A single sample gave rise to the 21 T cell receptor beta chains below, sequenced in a study of CD8 T cells in ankylosing spondylitis. Findings and caveats of the study: Blood of patients with ankylosing spondylitis appeared to be characterized by a TCR beta motif of several highly homologous variants.

No antigens are known for them. TCRdb reprocessed the 5' RACE reads with MiXCR, giving one entry per CDR3 protein. The sample holds 500,000 to 650,000 distinct CDR3 sequences, about 5.4% seen once. Sequencing input: blood, either unsorted or a sorted T cell fraction (not recorded which). These receptors all stem from a male donor with ankylosing spondylitis.

This clonotype was seen at least ten times. The chain uses TRBV20-1 and TRBJ2-5; 8 nucleotides line up with TRBD2. The CDR3 covers 14 residues. CDR1 is DFQATT and CDR2 is SNEGSKA in the germline V gene (reference sequence). V was pared by 2 bases and J by 4 bases, with 6 bases of the junction left unmatched. The CDR3 DNA is TGCAGTGCTAGATTACTAGCGGTGGGAGAGACCCAGTACTTC. It yields the protein CSARLLAVGETQYF.

This clonotype was observed at least ten times. The chain combines TRBV10-3 with TRBJ2-7; 10 nucleotides align to TRBD2. This CDR3 contains 18 residues. With 0 bases clipped from V and 0 bases from J, the junction kept 8 bases outside the gene matches. In germline, CDR1 is ENHRY, CDR2 SYGVKD. The CDR3 DNA is TGTGCCATCAGTGAGTCGGATTTAACTAGCGGGGCCTCCTACGAGCAGTACTTC. Translating it yields CAISESDLTSGASYEQYF.

This clonotype was detected only a few times. Here the CDR3 reads CASREQGATDYGYTF. In nucleotides, the CDR3 is TGTGCCAGCAGGGAACAGGGGGCTACGGACTATGGCTACACCTTC. The chain carries TRBV6-1 and TRBJ1-2; 9 bases align to TRBD1. Germline assignment: CDR1 MNHNS and CDR2 SASEGT. The trim removed 6 bases at V and 3 bases at J, leaving 8 bases unmatched. CDR3 length equals 15 residues.

This clonotype appeared many times. The CDR3 bases are TGTGCCAGCAGTTTATCTCGCGGGAGGGATGAGACCCAGTACTTC. As protein: CASSLSRGRDETQYF. The chain combines TRBV27 with TRBJ2-5, with TRBD2 matching over 9 bases. There are 15 residues in the CDR3. Per germline, CDR1 MNHEY and CDR2 SMNVEV (reference sequence). With 0 bases clipped from V and 5 bases from J, the junction kept 4 bases outside the gene matches.

This clonotype was recorded at least ten times. The rearrangement uses TRBV29-1 and TRBJ2-2; D not resolved. V dropped 7 bases and J dropped 0 bases, with 12 bases sitting between them. There are 14 residues in the CDR3. The germline CDR1 and CDR2 sequences are SQVTM and ANQGSEA. In DNA, the CDR3 is TGCAGCGCCCGGAGTGTGCCGAACACCGGGGAGCTGTTTTTT. As protein: CSARSVPNTGELFF.

This clonotype has a count of ten or more. This chain joins TRBV10-3 and TRBJ2-7, with 8 bases matching TRBD2. Germline V lookup: CDR1 ENHRY, CDR2 SYGVKD. V lost 6 bases and J lost 4; bases outside the gene matches: 11. This CDR3 has 15 residues. CDR3 coding DNA: TGTGCCATCAGGAGTCCGGGACTAGGTCGGTACGAGCAGTACTTC. This gives the protein CAIRSPGLGRYEQYF.

This clonotype was counted ten times or more. The V gene is TRBV6-5, the J gene TRBJ1-2, with D possibly matching TRBD1 (6 bases). The germline V gene encodes CDR1 MNHEY and CDR2 SVGAGI. The germline V and J ends were trimmed by 1 base and 8 bases, with 14 bases remaining between them. The CDR3 extends over 14 amino acids. The CDR3 sequence: CASSYYVQGGGYTF. In nucleotides, the CDR3 is TGTGCCAGCAGTTACTATGTACAGGGAGGAGGCTACACCTTC.

This clonotype was picked up many times. V is TRBV10-3 and J is TRBJ2-7; TRBD2 agrees at 8 bases. The CDR3 is made up of 16 amino acids. Germline V gene sequence: CDR1 ENHRY, CDR2 SYGVKD. Trimming cost V 2 bases and J 3 bases; bases outside gene matches: 9. The CDR3 nucleotides are TGTGCCATCAGTGAGCGGGAGGGCCAAAGCGGCTACGAGCAGTACTTC. It codes for CAISEREGQSGYEQYF.

V and J are TRBV3-1 and TRBJ2-3; D uncertain. Germline loops: CDR1 LGHDT, CDR2 YNNKEL (reference sequence). Trimming took off 4 bases at V and 1 base at J, with 9 bases between the two ends. The CDR3 covers 14 residues. The chain's CDR3 is CASSPVRGTDTQYF. The CDR3 bases are TGTGCCAGCAGCCCCGTGAGAGGCACAGATACGCAGTATTTT.

This clonotype was seen ten or more times. CDR3 nucleotides: TGCAGTGCCGACGTTTTAAACACCATATATTTT. This sequence encodes CSADVLNTIYF. The chain carries TRBV20-1 and TRBJ1-3; no clear D. Germline values: CDR1 DFQATT, CDR2 SNEGSKA (reference sequence). The CDR3 loop spans 11 amino acids. V lost 6 bases and J lost 6, with 9 bases in between.

This clonotype came up many times. The CDR3, as DNA: TGCAGTGCTGTCGACAGGGGTAAGAATACTGAAGCTTTCTTT. Its translation: CSAVDRGKNTEAFF. This sequence joins TRBV20-1 and TRBJ1-1, with 8 bases identical to TRBD1. Trimming took 5 bases from V and 5 from J; bases not matched to a gene: 10. The CDR3 has 14 residues. Germline loops: CDR1 DFQATT, CDR2 SNEGSKA (reference sequence).

Points on this clonotype: This may come from a read error, since a much larger clone is one base off. The chain links TRBV4-2 to TRBJ2-5; 9 nucleotides line up with TRBD2. With V trimmed by 4 bases and J by 4 bases, 4 bases remained unmatched. The CDR3 covers 14 residues. Germline V gene lookup returns CDR1 LGHNA and CDR2 YNFKEQ. The CDR3 spells CASSRGTSPETQYF. In nucleotides, the CDR3 is TGTGCCAGCAGCCGAGGGACTAGCCCAGAGACCCAGTACTTC.

A remark on this clonotype: A much larger clone sits a single nucleotide away, making a read error possible. The chain recombines TRBV5-1 with TRBJ2-5; D unclear. Germline assignment: CDR1 SGHRS and CDR2 YFSETQ. This CDR3 has 14 amino acids. CDR3 in amino acids: CASSPDGYQATQYF. The CDR3 coding sequence is TGCGCCAGCAGCCCGGACGGGTACCAAGCGACCCAGTACTTC.

This clonotype was observed at least ten times. The J gene is TRBJ1-1, the V gene TRBV5-1; D perhaps matches TRBD1 (6 bases). Between the trimmed V and J ends, which lost 4 bases and 1 base, there was a span of 14 bases. The germline gives CDR1 SGHRS, CDR2 YFSETQ. The CDR3 consists of 15 residues. CDR3 protein: CASSDMTGGNTEAFF. The CDR3 DNA follows: TGCGCCAGCAGCGATATGACAGGCGGGAACACTGAAGCTTTCTTT.

The chain is built from TRBV20-1 and TRBJ1-3; TRBD1 might be the D (6 bases). Looked up from germline, CDR1 is DFQATT and CDR2 is SNEGSKA (reference sequence). The length of the CDR3 is 16 residues. V was cut by 2 bases and J by 5 bases, with 19 bases left in between. CDR3 DNA sequence: TGCAGTGCTAGAAGGAGGGTGGGGACAAAGAGAAACACCATATATTTT. This encodes CSARRRVGTKRNTIYF.

This clonotype was seen repeatedly, ten times or more. The rearrangement links TRBV7-9 to TRBJ1-6; the D gene is possibly TRBD1 (5 bases). V lost 5 bases to trimming and J lost 8 bases, with 13 bases between them. This CDR3 is 14 amino acids long. Germline V gene lookup returns CDR1 SEHNR and CDR2 FQNEAQ (reference sequence). CDR3 region: CASSPGLLYSPLHF. The DNA of the CDR3 is TGTGCCAGCAGCCCGGGACTCCTTTATTCACCCCTCCACTTT.

This clonotype was observed many times. The chain links TRBV6-2 or TRBV6-3 to TRBJ1-1; D is ambiguous. The CDR3 contains 12 residues. Germline CDR1 reads MNHEY; CDR2 reads SVGEGT. Trimming cost V 5 bases and J 6 bases, with 10 bases left between them. The CDR3 bases are TGTGCCAGCAGTATCGGCCTAGCTGAAGCTTTCTTT. Translated: CASSIGLAEAFF.

This clonotype was detected many times. The genes are TRBV9 and TRBJ2-7; 9 bases match TRBD1. Germline assignment: CDR1 SGDLS and CDR2 YYNGEE. This CDR3 is 14 amino acids long. Trimming cost V 0 bases and J 9 bases; bases outside gene matches: 7. The chain's CDR3 is CASSVDGTGYLQYF. In nucleotides, the CDR3 is TGTGCCAGCAGCGTAGATGGGACAGGGTATTTGCAGTACTTC.

The sample holds many counts of this clonotype. The chain employs TRBV24-1 and TRBJ1-2; D call uncertain. Trimming took 1 base from V and 3 from J, leaving 8 bases between them. The CDR3 sequence is 14 residues long. CDR1 and CDR2 (germline): KGHDR, SFDVKD. The CDR3 DNA reads as TGTGCCACCAGTGATTTCACCCTGGACTATGGCTACACCTTC. This gives the protein CATSDFTLDYGYTF.

This clonotype appeared many times. As DNA, the CDR3 is TGCGCCAGCAGCCAGATGATAGCGGATACGCAGTATTTT. Translation gives CASSQMIADTQYF. The V call is TRBV4-3, the J call TRBJ2-3, with TRBD2 as a possible D gene (5 bases). This CDR3 is built from 13 residues. Trimming cost V 3 bases and J 6 bases, with 10 bases left between them. Germline values: CDR1 LGHNA, CDR2 YSLEER.

This clonotype was detected ten times or more. The chain recombines TRBV20-1 with TRBJ2-2, with 9 bases lining up with TRBD1. The CDR3 runs to 14 residues. Looked up from germline, CDR1 is DFQATT and CDR2 is SNEGSKA (reference sequence). V was clipped by 6 bases and J by 4 bases; unmatched bases: 6. CDR3: CSATGQGSTGELFF. CDR3 DNA: TGCAGTGCGACGGGACAGGGTAGCACCGGGGAGCTGTTTTTT.